This T cell receptor beta chain is from a study of shared clonotypes between healthy human individuals. TCRdb's copy holds only in-frame clones and misses some; the assay was immunoSEQ multiplex PCR. This sample has millions of clones, with about 95% found just once. General study results and limits: Sharing across several donors was seen in 4.5% to 5.5% of naive CD4 clonotypes. Among donors, the sharing of clonotypes was expected to be influenced by sequencing depth. Among the subsets, naive ones generally showed larger estimated richness than memory ones.

CD45RO negativity and positive selection for CCR7 defined naive CD8 cells, a population that excluded terminally differentiated effector memory CD45RA+ cells. The germline V gene encodes CDR1 SGDLS and CDR2 YYNGEE. Trimming removed 0 bases from V and 1 base from J, with 10 bases in between. The CDR3 extends over 15 amino acids. A note on this clone: Its specificity is unknown.

The TCR sequence derives from a young man in good health. Specimen: naive CD8+ T cells sorted from blood. The J gene is TRBJ1-2, the V gene TRBV9; D call uncertain. The CDR3 loop is CASSVEVGLNYGYTF. CDR3 nucleotides: TGTGCCAGCAGCGTAGAAGTAGGGCTTAACTATGGCTACACCTTC.